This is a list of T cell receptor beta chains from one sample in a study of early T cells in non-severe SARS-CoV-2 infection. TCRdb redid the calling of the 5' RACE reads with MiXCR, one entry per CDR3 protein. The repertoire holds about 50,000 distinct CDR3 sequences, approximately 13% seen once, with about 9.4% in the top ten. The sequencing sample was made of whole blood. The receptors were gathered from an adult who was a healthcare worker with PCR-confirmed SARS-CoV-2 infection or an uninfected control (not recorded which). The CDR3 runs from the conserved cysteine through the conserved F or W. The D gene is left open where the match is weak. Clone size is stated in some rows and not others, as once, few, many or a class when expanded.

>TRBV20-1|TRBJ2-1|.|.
TGCAGTGAACTGAGCTCCTACAATGAGCAGTTCTTC
CSELSSYNEQFF
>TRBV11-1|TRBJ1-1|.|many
TGTGCCAGCAGCTTAAAGGGTTGGGACACTGAAGCTTTCTTT
CASSLKGWDTEAFF
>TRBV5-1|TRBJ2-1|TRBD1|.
TGCGCCAGCAGGGGACAGGGGGCCAACAATGAGCAGTTCTTC
CASRGQGANNEQFF
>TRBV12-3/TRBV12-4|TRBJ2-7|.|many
TGTGCCAGCAGTTTAGCGGACCCCGGCCTCTACGAGCAGTACTTC
CASSLADPGLYEQYF
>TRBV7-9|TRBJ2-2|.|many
TGTGCCAGCAGCTTACGACAGAACACCGGGGAGCTGTTTTTT
CASSLRQNTGELFF
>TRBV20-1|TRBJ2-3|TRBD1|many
TGCAGTGCCCCTTATCAGACAGGGGGCGCGGCAGATACGCAGTATTTT
CSAPYQTGGAADTQYF
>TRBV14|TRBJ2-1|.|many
TGTGCCAGCAGCCAACGACGGGGGCCCAATGAGCAGTTCTTC
CASSQRRGPNEQFF
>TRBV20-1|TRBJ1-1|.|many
TGCAGTGCTAGAGACCCCAGTGGAATGAACACTGAAGCTTTCTTT
CSARDPSGMNTEAFF
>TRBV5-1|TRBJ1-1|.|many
TGCGCCAGCAGCTTTAACCAGGGAACAATAATGAACACTGAAGCTTTCTTT
CASSFNQGTIMNTEAFF
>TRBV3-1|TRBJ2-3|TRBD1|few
TGTGCCAGCAGCCAATTGACAGGGGGCTTGGCCACAGATACGCAGTATTTT
CASSQLTGGLATDTQYF
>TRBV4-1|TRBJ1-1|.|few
TGCGCCAGCCGACGAACGCCCTTATCTGAAGCTTTCTTT
CASRRTPLSEAFF
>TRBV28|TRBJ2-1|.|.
TGTGCCAGCAGCCTGAGGGCCTGGAGTGAGCAGTTCTTC
CASSLRAWSEQFF
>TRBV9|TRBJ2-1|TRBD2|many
TGTGCCAGCGGTGCCTCAGCGGGGCAGGCCTACAATGAGCAGTTCTTC
CASGASAGQAYNEQFF
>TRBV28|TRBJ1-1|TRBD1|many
TGTGCCAGCAGCTCTCAGGGGGTCCCGAACACTGAAGCTTTCTTT
CASSSQGVPNTEAFF
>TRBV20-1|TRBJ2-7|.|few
TGCAGTGCTAGGTTCTCGCGAGGACGGTACGAGCAGTACTTC
CSARFSRGRYEQYF
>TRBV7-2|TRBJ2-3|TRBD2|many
TGTGCCAGCAGCTTTACGAGACTAGCGGTTCCCACAGATACGCAGTATTTT
CASSFTRLAVPTDTQYF
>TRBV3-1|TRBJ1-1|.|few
TGTGCCAGCAGCCAATCGAGGACTGAAGCTTTCTTT
CASSQSRTEAFF
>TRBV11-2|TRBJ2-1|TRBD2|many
TGTGCCAGCAGCTCAACTAGCGGGGGGTACAATGAGCAGTTCTTC
CASSSTSGGYNEQFF
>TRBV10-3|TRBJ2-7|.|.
TGTGCCATCAGTGAGTCGGGTGGGACCGCTGCCTACGAGCAGTACTTC
CAISESGGTAAYEQYF
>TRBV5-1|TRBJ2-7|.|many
TGCGCCAGCAGCCCTATGACTAGTTTCAACGAGCAGTACTTC
CASSPMTSFNEQYF
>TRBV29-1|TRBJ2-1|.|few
TGCAGCGTTGTGGACAATGAGCAGTTCTTC
CSVVDNEQFF
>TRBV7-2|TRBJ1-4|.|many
TGTGCCAGCAGCAACCGCAGGTCCCACGCAACTAATGAAAAACTGTTTTTT
CASSNRRSHATNEKLFF
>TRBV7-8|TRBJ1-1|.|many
TGTGCCAGCAGCCCTTTATTAGTAGAAGCTTTCTTT
CASSPLLVEAFF
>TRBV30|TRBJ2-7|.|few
TGTGCCTGGAGTGTAGTAGGGGGCGAGCAGTACTTC
CAWSVVGGEQYF
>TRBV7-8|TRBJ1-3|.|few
TGTGCCAGCAGCCGGACCCACTCTGGAAACACCATATATTTT
CASSRTHSGNTIYF
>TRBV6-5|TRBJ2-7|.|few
TGTGCCAGCTCTACAAAATTAGGTGACGGTTACGAGCAGTACTTC
CASSTKLGDGYEQYF
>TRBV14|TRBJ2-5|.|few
TGTGCCAGCAGCCTACAGTCGGTGACCCAGTACTTC
CASSLQSVTQYF
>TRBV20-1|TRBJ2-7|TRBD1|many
TGCAGTGCTAGAGGCTTGGGGACAGGCACCTACGAGCAGTACTTC
CSARGLGTGTYEQYF
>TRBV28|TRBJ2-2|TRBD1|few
TGTGCCAGCAGCCCACCGCGAACAGGGGGCGGGGAGCTGTTTTTT
CASSPPRTGGGELFF
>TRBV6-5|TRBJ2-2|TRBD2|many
TGTGCCAGCAGTCCGACTAGCGGGAGCACCGGGGAGCTGTTTTTT
CASSPTSGSTGELFF
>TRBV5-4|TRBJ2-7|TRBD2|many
TGTGCCAGCAGCTCATCAAAGCGGGGGCGAGCCTACGAGCAGTACTTC
CASSSSKRGRAYEQYF
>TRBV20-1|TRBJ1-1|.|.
TGCAGTGCTAGATCTACCCCCTCGGGGAACACTGAAGCTTTCTTT
CSARSTPSGNTEAFF
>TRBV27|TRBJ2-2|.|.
TGTGCCAGCAGTTTTAACACCGGGGAGCTGTTTTTT
CASSFNTGELFF
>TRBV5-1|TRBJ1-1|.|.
TGCGCCAGCAGTCCCGGGGCTTCGGGCACTGAAGCTTTCTTT
CASSPGASGTEAFF
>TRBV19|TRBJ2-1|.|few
TGTGCCAGTAGTGAGGCTTACAATGAGCAGTTCTTC
CASSEAYNEQFF
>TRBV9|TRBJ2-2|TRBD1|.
TGTGCCAGCAGTCCAAGACAGGGATTAAACACCGGGGAGCTGTTTTTT
CASSPRQGLNTGELFF
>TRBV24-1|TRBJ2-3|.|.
TGTGCCACCAGTGCCCAGGGAGGCACAGATACGCAGTATTTT
CATSAQGGTDTQYF
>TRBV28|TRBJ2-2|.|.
TGTGCCAGCAGTTTATCTCCCCTCCGACAGGGAGGGGACACCGGGGAGCTGTTTTTT
CASSLSPLRQGGDTGELFF
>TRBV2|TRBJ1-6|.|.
TGTGCCAGCAGTGTTCACTATAATTCACCCCTCCACTTT
CASSVHYNSPLHF
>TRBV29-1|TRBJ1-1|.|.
TGCAGCGTTGATCCGGGAAGCACTGAAGCTTTCTTT
CSVDPGSTEAFF
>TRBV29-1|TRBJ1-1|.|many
TGCAGCGTTGTATTCCACACTGAAGCTTTCTTT
CSVVFHTEAFF
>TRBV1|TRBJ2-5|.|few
TGCACCAGCAGCCTCCTTCGGACCGAACAAGAGACCCAGTACTTC
CTSSLLRTEQETQYF
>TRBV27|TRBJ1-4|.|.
TGTGCCAGCTCAGGATACGGAGGGGGTTCCTCTAATGAAAAACTGTTTTTT
CASSGYGGGSSNEKLFF
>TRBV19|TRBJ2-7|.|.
TGTGCCAGTAGCACGGCGGGACAGTCCTACGAGCAGTACTTC
CASSTAGQSYEQYF
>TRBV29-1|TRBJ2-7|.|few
TGCAGCGCCCTTAGCCGGGTAGGGCTTACCTACGAGCAGTACTTC
CSALSRVGLTYEQYF
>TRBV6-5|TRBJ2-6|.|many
TGTGCCAGCAGTTACCGGGGTGGGGCCAACGTCCTGACTTTC
CASSYRGGANVLTF
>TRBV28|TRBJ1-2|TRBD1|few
TGTGCCAGCAACACCGGGACAGGGGATGGCTACACCTTC
CASNTGTGDGYTF
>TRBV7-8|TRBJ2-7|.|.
TGTGCCAGCACCGTTCTCCCCGGAAATCGGATCTTCTTC
CASTVLPGNRIFF
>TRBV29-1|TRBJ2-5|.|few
TGCAGCGGGGAATCTCTATTGACAGAGTATCAAGAGACCCAGTACTTC
CSGESLLTEYQETQYF
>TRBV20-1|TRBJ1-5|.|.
TGCAGTGCTAGAAATAGCAATCAGCCCCAGCATTTT
CSARNSNQPQHF
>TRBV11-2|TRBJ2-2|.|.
TGTGCCAGCAGCTTAACTCTGGCCGGGGAGCTGTTTTTT
CASSLTLAGELFF
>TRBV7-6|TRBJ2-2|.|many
TGTGCCAGCAGCTTAAGGGGGAGCACCGGGGAGCTGTTTTTT
CASSLRGSTGELFF
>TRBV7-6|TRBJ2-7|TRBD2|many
TGTGCCAGCAGCTCGTCCATCCTTAGCGGGAGCAGGAGCGAGCAGTACTTC
CASSSSILSGSRSEQYF
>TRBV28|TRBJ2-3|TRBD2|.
TGTGCCAGCAGTTCCTGGACTAGCGGGAGGGCCGTAGATACGCAGTATTTT
CASSSWTSGRAVDTQYF